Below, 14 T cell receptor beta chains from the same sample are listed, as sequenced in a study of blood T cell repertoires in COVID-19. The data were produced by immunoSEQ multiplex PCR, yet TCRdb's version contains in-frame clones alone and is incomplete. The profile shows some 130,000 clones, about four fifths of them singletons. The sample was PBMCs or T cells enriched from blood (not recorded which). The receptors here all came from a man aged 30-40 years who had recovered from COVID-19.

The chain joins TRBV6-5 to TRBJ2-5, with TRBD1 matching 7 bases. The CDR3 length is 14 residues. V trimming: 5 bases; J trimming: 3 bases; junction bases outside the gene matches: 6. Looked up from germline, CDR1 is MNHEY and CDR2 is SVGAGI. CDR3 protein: CASSPGTAEETQYF. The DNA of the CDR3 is TGTGCCAGCAGTCCCGGGACAGCCGAAGAGACCCAGTACTTC.

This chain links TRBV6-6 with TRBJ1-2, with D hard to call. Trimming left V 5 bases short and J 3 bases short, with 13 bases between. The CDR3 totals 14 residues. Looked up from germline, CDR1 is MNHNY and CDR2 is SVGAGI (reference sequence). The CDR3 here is CASSQTRNDYGYTF. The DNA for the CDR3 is TGTGCCAGCAGTCAGACACGGAATGACTATGGCTACACCTTC.

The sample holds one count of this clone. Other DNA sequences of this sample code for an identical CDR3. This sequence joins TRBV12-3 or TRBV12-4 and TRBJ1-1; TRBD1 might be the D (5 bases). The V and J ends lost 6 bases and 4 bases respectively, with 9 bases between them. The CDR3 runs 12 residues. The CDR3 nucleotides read TGTGCCAGCAGCTTCGGGGGCACTGAAGCTTTCTTT. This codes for CASSFGGTEAFF.

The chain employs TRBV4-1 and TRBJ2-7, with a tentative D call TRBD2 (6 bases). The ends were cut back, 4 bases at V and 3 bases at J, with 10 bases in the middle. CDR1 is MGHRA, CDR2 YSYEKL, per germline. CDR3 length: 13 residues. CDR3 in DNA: TGCGCCAGCAGCCCGGGACTTCGCTACGAGCAGTACTTC. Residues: CASSPGLRYEQYF.

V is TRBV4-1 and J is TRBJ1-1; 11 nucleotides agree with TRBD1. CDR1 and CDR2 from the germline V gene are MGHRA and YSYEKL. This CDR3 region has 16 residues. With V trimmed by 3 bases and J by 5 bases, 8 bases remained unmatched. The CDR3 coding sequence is TGCGCCAGCAGCCAGGCGGACAGGGGGCAGGGGACTGAAGCTTTCTTT. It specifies CASSQADRGQGTEAFF.

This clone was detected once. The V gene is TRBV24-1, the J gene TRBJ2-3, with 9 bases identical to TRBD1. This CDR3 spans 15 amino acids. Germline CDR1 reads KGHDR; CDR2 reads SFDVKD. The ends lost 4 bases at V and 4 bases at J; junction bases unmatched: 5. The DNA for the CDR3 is TGTGCCACCAGTGACTCTCGACAGGGGGCAGATACGCAGTATTTT. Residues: CATSDSRQGADTQYF.

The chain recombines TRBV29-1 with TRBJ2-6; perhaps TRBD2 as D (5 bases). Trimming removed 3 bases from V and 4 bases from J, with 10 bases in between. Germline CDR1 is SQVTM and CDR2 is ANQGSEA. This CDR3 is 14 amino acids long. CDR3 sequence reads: CSVEEVVGANVLTF. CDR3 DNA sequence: TGCAGCGTTGAGGAGGTGGTGGGGGCCAACGTCCTGACTTTC.

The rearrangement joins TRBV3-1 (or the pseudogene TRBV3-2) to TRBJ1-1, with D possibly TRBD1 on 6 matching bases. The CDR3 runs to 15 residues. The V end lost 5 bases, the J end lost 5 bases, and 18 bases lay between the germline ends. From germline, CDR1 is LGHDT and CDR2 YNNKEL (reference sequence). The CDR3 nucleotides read TGTGCCAGCAGCTCCCAAGGGACAAGCTGGACTGAAGCTTTCTTT. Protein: CASSSQGTSWTEAFF.

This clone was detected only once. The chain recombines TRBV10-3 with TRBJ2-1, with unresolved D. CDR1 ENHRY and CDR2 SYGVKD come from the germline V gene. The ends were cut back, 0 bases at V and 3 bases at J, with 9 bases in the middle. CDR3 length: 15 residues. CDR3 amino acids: CAISESIDFYNEQFF. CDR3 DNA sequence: TGTGCCATCAGTGAGTCGATAGACTTCTACAATGAGCAGTTCTTC.

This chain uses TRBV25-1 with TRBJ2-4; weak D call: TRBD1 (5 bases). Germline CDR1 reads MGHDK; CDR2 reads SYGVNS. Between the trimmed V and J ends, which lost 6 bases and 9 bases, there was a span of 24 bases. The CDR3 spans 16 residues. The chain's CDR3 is CASSSTGTHPEGIQYF. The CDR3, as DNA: TGTGCCAGCAGCAGCACAGGAACTCACCCAGAAGGCATTCAGTACTTC.

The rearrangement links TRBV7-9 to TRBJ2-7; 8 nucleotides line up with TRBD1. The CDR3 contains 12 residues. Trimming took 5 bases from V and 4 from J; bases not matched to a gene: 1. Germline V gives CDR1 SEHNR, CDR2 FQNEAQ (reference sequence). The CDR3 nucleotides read TGTGCCAGCAGCACAGGGGGATACGAGCAGTACTTC. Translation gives CASSTGGYEQYF.

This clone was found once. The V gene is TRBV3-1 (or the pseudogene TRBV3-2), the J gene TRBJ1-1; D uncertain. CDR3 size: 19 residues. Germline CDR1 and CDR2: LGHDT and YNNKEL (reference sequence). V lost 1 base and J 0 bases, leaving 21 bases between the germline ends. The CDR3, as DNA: TGTGCCAGCAGCCAAGCTCCCCGTCAGTATCGAGGAGTGAACACTGAAGCTTTCTTT. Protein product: CASSQAPRQYRGVNTEAFF.

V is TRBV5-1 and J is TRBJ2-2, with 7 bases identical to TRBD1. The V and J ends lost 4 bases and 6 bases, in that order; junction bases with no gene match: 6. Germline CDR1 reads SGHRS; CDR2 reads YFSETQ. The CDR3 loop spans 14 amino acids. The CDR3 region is CASSRTGEAGELFF. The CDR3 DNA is TGCGCCAGCAGCCGGACAGGAGAAGCCGGGGAGCTGTTTTTT.

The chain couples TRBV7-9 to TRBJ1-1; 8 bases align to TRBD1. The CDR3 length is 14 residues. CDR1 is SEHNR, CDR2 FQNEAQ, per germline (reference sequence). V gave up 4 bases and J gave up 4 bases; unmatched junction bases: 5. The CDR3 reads CASSSWTGSTEAFF. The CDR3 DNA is TGTGCCAGCAGCTCCTGGACAGGGAGCACTGAAGCTTTCTTT.